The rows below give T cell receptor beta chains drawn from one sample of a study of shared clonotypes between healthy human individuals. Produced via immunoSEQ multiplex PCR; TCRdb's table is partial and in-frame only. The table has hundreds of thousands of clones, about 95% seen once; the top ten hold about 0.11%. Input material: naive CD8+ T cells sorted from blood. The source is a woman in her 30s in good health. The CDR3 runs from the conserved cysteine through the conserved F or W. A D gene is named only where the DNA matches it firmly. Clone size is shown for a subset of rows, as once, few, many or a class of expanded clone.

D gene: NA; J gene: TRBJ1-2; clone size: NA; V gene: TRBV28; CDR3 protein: CASSLLGGRSDYGYTF; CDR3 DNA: TGTGCCAGCAGTTTATTGGGGGGAAGGTCGGACTATGGCTACACCTTC
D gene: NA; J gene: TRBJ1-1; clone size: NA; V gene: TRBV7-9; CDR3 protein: CASLQNTEAFF; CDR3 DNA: TGTGCCAGCCTCCAGAACACTGAAGCTTTCTTT
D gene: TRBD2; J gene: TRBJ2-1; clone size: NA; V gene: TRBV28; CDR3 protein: CASSLGRVGLYNEQFF; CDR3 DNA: TGTGCCAGCAGTTTAGGGAGGGTGGGCCTCTACAATGAGCAGTTCTTC
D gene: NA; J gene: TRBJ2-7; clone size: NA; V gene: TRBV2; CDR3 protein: CASSGDTSYEQYF; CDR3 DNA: TGTGCCAGCAGTGGCGACACCTCCTACGAGCAGTACTTC
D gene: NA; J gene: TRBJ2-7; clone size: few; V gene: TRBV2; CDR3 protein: CASSAGYEQYF; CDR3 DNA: TGTGCCAGCAGTGCAGGCTACGAGCAGTACTTC
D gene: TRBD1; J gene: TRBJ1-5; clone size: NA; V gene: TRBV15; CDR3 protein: CATTDRVRNQPQHF; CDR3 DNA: TGTGCCACCACTGACAGGGTGCGCAATCAGCCCCAGCATTTT
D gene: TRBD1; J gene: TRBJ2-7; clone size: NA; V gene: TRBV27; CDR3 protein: CASSLGRQGSYEQYF; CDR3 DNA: TGTGCCAGCAGTTTGGGACGACAGGGTTCCTACGAGCAGTACTTC
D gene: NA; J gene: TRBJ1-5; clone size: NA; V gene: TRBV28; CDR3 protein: CASSMDSYSNQPQHF; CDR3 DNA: TGTGCCAGCAGTATGGACAGCTATAGCAATCAGCCCCAGCATTTT
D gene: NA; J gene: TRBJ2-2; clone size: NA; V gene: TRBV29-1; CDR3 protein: CSAPELNTGELFF; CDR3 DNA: TGCAGCGCCCCGGAACTCAACACCGGGGAGCTGTTTTTT
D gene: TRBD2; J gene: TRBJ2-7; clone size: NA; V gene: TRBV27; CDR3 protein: CASSPGLVTEQYF; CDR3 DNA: TGTGCCAGCAGTCCGGGACTAGTAACCGAGCAGTACTTC